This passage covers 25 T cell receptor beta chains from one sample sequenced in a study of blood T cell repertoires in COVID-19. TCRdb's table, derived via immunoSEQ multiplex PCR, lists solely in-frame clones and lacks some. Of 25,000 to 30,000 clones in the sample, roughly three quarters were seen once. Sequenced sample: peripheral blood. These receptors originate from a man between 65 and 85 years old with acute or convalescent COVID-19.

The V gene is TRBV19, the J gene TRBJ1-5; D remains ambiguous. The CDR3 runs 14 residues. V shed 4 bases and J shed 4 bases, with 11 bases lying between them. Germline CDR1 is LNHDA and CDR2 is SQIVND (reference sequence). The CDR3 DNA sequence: TGTGCCAGTAGTAAGGGAGCATGGAATCAGCCCCAGCATTTT. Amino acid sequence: CASSKGAWNQPQHF.

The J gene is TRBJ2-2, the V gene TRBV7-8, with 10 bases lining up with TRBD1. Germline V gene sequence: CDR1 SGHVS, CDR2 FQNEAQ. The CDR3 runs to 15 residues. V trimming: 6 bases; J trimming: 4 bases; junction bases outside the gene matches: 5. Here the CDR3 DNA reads TGTGCCAGCAGGACGGGACAGGGGATCACCGGGGAGCTGTTTTTT. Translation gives CASRTGQGITGELFF.

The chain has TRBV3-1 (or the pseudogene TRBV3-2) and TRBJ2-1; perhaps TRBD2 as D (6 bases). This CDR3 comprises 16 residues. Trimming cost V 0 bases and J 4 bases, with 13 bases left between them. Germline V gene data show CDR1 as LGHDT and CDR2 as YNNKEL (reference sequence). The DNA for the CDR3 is TGTGCCAGCAGCCAAGATGGGGCGGGAATATACAATGAGCAGTTCTTC. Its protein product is CASSQDGAGIYNEQFF.

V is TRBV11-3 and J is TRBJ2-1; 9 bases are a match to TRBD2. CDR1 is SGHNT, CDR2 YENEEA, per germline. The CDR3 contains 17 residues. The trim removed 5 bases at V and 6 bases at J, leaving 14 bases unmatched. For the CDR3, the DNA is TGTGCCAGCAGCCCCCCGGGGCGGGAGGGGAGCGGCAATGAGCAGTTCTTC. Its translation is CASSPPGREGSGNEQFF.

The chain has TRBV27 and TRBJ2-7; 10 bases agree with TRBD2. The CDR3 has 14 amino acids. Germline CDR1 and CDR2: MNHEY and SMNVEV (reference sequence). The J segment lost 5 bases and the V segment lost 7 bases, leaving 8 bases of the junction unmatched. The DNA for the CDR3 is TGTGCCAGCAACCGACTAGCGGGCGGGGACGAGCAGTACTTC. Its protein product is CASNRLAGGDEQYF.

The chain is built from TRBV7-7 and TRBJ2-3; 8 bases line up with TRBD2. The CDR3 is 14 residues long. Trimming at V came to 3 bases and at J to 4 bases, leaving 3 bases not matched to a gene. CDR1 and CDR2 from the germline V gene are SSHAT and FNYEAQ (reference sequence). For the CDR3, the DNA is TGTGCCAGCAGCTTCAGCGGGGGTTCAGATACGCAGTATTTT. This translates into CASSFSGGSDTQYF. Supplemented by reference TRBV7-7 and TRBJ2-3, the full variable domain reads GAGVSQSPRYKVTKRGQDVTLRCDPISSHATLYWYQQALGQGPEFLTYFNYEAQPDKSGLPSDRFSAERPEGSISTLTIQRTEQRDSAMYRCASSFSGGSDTQYFGPGTRLTVL.

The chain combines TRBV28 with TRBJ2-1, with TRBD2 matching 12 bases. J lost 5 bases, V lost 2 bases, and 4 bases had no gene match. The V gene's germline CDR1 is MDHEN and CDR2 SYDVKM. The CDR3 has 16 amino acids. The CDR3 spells CASSLVTSGSDNEQFF. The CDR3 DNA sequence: TGTGCCAGCAGTTTAGTGACTAGCGGGAGTGACAATGAGCAGTTCTTC.

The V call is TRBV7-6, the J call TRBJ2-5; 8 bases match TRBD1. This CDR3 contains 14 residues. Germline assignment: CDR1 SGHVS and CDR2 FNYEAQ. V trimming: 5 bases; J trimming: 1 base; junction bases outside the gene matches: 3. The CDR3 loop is CASSTGGSQETQYF. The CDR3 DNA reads TGTGCCAGCAGCACAGGGGGGAGCCAAGAGACCCAGTACTTC.

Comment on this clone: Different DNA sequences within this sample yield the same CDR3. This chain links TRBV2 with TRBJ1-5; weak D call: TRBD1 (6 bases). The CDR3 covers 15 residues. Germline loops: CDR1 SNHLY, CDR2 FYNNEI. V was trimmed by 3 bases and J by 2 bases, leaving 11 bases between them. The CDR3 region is CASSDGGGGNQPQHF. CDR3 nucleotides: TGTGCCAGCAGTGACGGGGGGGGCGGCAATCAGCCCCAGCATTTT.

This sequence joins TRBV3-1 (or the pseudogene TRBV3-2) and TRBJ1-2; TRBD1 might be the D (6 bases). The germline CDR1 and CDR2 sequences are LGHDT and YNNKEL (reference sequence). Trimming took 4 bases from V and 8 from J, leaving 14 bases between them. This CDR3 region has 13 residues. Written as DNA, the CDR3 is TGTGCCAGCAGCCTCGGGACACACTTCGGCTACACCTTC. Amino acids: CASSLGTHFGYTF.

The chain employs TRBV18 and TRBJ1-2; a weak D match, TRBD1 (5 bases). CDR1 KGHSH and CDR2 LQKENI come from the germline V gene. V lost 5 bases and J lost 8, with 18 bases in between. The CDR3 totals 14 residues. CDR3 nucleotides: TGTGCCAGCTCAATTAAGCGGGGGAGCGAAGGCTACACCTTC. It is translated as CASSIKRGSEGYTF.

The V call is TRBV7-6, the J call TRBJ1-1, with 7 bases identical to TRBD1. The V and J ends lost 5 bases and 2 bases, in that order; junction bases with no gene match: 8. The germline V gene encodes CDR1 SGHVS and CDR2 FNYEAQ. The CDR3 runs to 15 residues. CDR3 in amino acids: CASSTRTGVNTEAFF. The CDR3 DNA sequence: TGTGCCAGCAGCACCCGGACAGGAGTTAACACTGAAGCTTTCTTT. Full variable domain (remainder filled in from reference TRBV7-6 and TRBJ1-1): GAGVSQSPRYKVTKRGQDVALRCDPISGHVSLYWYRQALGQGPEFLTYFNYEAQQDKSGLPNDRFSAERPEGSISTLTIQRTEQRDSAMYRCASSTRTGVNTEAFFGQGTRLTVV.

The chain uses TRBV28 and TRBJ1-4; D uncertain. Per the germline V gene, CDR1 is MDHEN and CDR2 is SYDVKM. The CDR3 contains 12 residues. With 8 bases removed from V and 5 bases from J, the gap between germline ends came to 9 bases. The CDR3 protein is CASSPLNEKLFF. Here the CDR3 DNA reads TGTGCCAGCTCACCACTCAATGAAAAACTGTTTTTT.

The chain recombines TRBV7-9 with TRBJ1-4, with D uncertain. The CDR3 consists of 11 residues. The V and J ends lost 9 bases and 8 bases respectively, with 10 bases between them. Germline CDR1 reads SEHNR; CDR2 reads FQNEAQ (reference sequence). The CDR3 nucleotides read TGTGCCAGTGAGGGTGGGGAAAAACTGTTTTTT. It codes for CASEGGEKLFF.

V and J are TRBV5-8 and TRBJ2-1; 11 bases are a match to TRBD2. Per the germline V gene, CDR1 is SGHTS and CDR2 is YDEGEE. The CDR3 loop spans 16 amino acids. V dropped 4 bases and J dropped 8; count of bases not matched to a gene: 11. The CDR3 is CASSLAGTSGIHEQFF. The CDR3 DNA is TGTGCCAGCAGCCTGGCCGGGACTAGCGGAATTCATGAGCAGTTCTTC.

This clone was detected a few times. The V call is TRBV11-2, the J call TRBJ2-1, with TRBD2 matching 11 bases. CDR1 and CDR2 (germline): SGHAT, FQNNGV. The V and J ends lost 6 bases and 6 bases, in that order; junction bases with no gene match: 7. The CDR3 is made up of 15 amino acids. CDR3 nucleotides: TGTGCCAGCAGACCCAATAGCGGGAGGGGCAATGAGCAGTTCTTC. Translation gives CASRPNSGRGNEQFF.

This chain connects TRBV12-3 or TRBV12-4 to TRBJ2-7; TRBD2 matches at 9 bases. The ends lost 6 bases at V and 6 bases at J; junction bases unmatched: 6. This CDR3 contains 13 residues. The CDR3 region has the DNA TGTGCCAGCAGCCGTGCGGGAGGGGGCGAGCAGTACTTC. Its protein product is CASSRAGGGEQYF.

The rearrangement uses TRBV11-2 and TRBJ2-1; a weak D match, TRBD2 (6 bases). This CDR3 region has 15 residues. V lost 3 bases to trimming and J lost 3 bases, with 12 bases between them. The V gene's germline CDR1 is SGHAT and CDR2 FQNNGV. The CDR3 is CASSLEGPFYNEQFF. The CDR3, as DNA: TGTGCCAGCAGCTTGGAGGGACCCTTCTACAATGAGCAGTTCTTC.

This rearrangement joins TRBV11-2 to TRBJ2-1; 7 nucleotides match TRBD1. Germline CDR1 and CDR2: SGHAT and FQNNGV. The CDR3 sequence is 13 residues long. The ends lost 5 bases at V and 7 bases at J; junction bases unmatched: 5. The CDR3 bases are TGTGCCAGCAGCACGCTGACAGGGAATGAGCAGTTCTTC. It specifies CASSTLTGNEQFF.

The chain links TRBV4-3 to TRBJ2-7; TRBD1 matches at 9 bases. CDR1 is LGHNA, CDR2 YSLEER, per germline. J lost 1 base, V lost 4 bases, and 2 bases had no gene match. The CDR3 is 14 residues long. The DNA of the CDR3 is TGCGCCAGCAGCCCGACAGGGGGTTCCTACGAGCAGTACTTC. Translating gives CASSPTGGSYEQYF.

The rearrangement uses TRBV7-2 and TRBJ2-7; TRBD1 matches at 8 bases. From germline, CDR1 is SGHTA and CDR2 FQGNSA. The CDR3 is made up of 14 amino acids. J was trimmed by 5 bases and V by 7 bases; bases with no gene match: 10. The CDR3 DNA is TGTGCCAGCACCCCCCCAGGGGGCTTCAACGAGCAGTACTTC. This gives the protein CASTPPGGFNEQYF.

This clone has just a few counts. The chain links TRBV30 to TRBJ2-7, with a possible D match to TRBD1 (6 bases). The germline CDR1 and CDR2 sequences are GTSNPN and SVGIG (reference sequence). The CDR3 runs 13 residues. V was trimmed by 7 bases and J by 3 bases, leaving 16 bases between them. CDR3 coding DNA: TGTGCCTTTTCCTGGGACATTTACTACGAGCAGTACTTC. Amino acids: CAFSWDIYYEQYF.

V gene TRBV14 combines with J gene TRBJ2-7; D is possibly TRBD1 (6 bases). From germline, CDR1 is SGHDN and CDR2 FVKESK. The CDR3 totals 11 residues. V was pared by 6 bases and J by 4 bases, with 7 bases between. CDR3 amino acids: CASRGGYEQYF. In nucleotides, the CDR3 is TGTGCCAGCAGAGGGGGTTACGAGCAGTACTTC.

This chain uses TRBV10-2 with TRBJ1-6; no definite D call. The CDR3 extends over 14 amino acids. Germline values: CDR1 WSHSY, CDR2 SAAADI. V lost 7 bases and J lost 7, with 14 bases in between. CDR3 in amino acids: CASKDTGLNSPLHF. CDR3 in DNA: TGCGCCAGCAAAGACACCGGACTGAATTCACCCCTCCACTTT.

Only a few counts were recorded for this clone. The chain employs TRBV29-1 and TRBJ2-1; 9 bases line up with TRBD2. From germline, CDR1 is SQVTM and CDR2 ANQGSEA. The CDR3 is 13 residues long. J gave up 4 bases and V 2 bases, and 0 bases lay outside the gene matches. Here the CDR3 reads CSVELAGYNEQFF. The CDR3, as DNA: TGCAGCGTTGAACTAGCGGGGTACAATGAGCAGTTCTTC.